Listed here are 3 T cell receptor beta chains from one sample, sequenced in a study of vaccination effects on CD4 cells after COVID-19. These TCRs' antigens remain unknown. The assay was immunoSEQ multiplex PCR, and TCRdb's table has in-frame clones only and misses some. The sample includes approximately 26,000 clones, roughly 72% of them seen just once. Before any sequencing was done, the ViraFEST assay used viral peptide pools to expand antigen-specific CD4+ T cells. When around 10 days of culture had elapsed, CD4+ T cells were isolated. Documented for the person is a PCR-confirmed SARS-CoV-2 infection occurring between March and December 2020. Here the sequenced sample was CD4+ T cells from PBMCs cultured with SARS-CoV-2 spike peptides, taken before COVID-19 vaccination. The receptors derive from a human donor who had a prior SARS-CoV-2 infection.

This sequence joins TRBV18 and TRBJ2-7; D remains ambiguous. The CDR3 is 14 residues long. Germline-derived CDR1 and CDR2 are KGHSH and LQKENI. Trimming left V 3 bases short and J 5 bases short, with 14 bases between. CDR3 bases: TGTGCCAGCTCACCTTTTCCAGCTTCGGACGAGCAGTACTTC. It codes for CASSPFPASDEQYF. The entire variable domain, with the rest obtained from reference TRBV18 and TRBJ2-7, is as follows: NAGVMQNPRHLVRRRGQEARLRCSPMKGHSHVYWYRQLPEEGLKFMVYLQKENIIDESGMPKERFSAEFPKEGPSILRIQQVVRGDSAAYFCASSPFPASDEQYFGPGTRLTVT.

This chain joins TRBV11-1 and TRBJ2-3, with D possibly being TRBD2 (5 bases). The germline V gene encodes CDR1 SGHAT and CDR2 FQDESV (reference sequence). The CDR3 length is 13 residues. Between the trimmed V and J ends, which lost 5 bases and 4 bases, there was a span of 10 bases. Written as DNA, the CDR3 is TGTGCCAGCAGCCCTAGCCTAGCAGATACGCAGTATTTT. It codes for CASSPSLADTQYF. The full variable domain, completed using reference TRBV11-1 and TRBJ2-3, is EAEVAQSPRYKITEKSQAVAFWCDPISGHATLYWYRQILGQGPELLVQFQDESVVDDSQLPKDRFSAERLKGVDSTLKIQPAELGDSAMYLCASSPSLADTQYFGPGTRLTVL.

The V and J genes are TRBV5-4 and TRBJ2-1; 10 bases are a match to TRBD2. The V segment lost 4 bases and the J segment 7 bases; nucleotides outside the gene matches: 8. From germline, CDR1 is SGHNT and CDR2 YYREEE (reference sequence). This CDR3 has 15 residues. CDR3 loop: CASSIDSGGKNEQFF. Here the CDR3 DNA reads TGTGCCAGCAGCATCGATAGCGGGGGGAAGAATGAGCAGTTCTTC.